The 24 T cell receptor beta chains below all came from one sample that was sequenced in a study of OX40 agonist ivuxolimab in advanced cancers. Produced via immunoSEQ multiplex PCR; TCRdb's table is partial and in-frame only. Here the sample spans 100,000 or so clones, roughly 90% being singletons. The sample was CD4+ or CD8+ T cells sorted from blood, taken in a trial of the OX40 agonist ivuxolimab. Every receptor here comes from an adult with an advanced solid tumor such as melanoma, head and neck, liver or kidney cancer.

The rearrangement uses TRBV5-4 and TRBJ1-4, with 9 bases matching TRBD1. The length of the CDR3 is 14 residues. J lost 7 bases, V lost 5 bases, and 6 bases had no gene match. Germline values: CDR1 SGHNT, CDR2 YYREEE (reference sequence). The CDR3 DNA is TGTGCCAGCAGTCGGGACAGGGAAGTTGAAAAACTGTTTTTT. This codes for CASSRDREVEKLFF.

The CDR3 bases are TGTGCCAGCAACCTACAGGGAATAAACACTGAAGCTTTCTTT. Protein sequence: CASNLQGINTEAFF. The chain joins TRBV6-5 to TRBJ1-1; TRBD1 might be the D (6 bases). V lost 7 bases and J 2 bases, leaving 14 bases between the germline ends. Germline V lookup: CDR1 MNHEY, CDR2 SVGAGI. The CDR3 has 14 amino acids.

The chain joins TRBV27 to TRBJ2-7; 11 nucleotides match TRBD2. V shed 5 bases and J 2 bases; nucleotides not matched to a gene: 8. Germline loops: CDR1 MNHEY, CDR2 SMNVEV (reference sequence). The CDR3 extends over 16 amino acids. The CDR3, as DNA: TGTGCCAGCAGTACGATGGGACTAGCGGAAGCCTACGAGCAGTACTTC. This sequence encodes CASSTMGLAEAYEQYF.

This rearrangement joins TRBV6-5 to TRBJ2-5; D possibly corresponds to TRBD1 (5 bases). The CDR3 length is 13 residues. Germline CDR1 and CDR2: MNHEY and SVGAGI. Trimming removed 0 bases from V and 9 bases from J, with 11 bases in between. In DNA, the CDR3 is TGTGCCAGCAGTTACTCGAGCACCAGGGCCCAGTACTTC. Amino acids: CASSYSSTRAQYF.

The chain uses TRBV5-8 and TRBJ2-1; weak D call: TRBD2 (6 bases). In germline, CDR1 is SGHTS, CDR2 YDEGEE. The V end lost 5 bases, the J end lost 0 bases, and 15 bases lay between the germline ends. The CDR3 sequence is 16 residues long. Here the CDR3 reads CASRLLDGGSYNEQFF. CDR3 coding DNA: TGTGCCAGCAGGCTTCTCGACGGGGGCTCCTACAATGAGCAGTTCTTC.

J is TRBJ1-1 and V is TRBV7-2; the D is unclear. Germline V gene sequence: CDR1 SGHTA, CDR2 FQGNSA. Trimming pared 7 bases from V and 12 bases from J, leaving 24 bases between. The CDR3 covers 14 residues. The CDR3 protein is CASIPLGSSKETFF. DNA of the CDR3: TGTGCCAGCATCCCGCTCGGGTCCTCGAAGGAGACTTTCTTT.

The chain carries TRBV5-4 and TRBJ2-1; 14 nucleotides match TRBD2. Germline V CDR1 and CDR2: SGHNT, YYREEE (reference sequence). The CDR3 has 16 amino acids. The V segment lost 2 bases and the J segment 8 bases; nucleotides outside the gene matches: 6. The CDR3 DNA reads TGTGCCAGCAGCTTTAGACTAGCGGGAGGGCCTGATGAGCAGTTCTTC. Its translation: CASSFRLAGGPDEQFF.

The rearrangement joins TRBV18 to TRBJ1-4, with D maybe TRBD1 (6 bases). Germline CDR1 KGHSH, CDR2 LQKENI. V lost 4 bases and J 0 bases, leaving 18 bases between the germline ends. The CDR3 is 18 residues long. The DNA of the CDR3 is TGTGCCAGCTCACAGGGGGACTCGTCGGCCCCAACTAATGAAAAACTGTTTTTT. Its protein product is CASSQGDSSAPTNEKLFF.

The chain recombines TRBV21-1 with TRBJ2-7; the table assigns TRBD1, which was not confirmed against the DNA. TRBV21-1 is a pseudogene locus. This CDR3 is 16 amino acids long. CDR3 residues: CASSNPRQGISYEQYF. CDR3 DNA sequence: TGTGCCAGCAGCAACCCAAGACAGGGGATCTCCTACGAGCAGTACTTC.

CDR3 sequence reads: CASSDFKIRPQYF. CDR3 nucleotides: TGTGCCAGCAGTGACTTCAAGATTCGTCCGCAGTATTTT. The chain is built from TRBV2 and TRBJ2-3, with D uncertain. Germline assignment: CDR1 SNHLY and CDR2 FYNNEI. Trimming shortened V by 3 bases and J by 10 bases, and 14 bases separated the two germline ends. This CDR3 is 13 amino acids long.

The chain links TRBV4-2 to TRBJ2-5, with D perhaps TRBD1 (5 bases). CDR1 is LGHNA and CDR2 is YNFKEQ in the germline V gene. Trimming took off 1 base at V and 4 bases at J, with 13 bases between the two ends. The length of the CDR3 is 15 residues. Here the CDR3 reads CASSQGSGFGETQYF. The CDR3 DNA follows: TGTGCCAGCAGCCAAGGTTCAGGGTTCGGAGAGACCCAGTACTTC.

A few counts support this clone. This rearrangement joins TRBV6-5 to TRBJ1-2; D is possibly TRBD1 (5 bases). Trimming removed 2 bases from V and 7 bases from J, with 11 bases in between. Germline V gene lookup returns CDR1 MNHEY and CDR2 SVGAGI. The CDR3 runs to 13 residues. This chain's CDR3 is CASSYVGAPGYTF. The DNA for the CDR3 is TGTGCCAGCAGTTACGTCGGGGCGCCTGGCTACACCTTC.

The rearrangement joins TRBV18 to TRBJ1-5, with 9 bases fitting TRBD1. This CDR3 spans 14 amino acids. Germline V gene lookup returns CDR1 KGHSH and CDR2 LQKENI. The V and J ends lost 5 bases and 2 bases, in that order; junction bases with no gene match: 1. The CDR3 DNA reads TGTGCCAGCTCAGACAGGGGGGGCAATCAGCCCCAGCATTTT. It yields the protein CASSDRGGNQPQHF.

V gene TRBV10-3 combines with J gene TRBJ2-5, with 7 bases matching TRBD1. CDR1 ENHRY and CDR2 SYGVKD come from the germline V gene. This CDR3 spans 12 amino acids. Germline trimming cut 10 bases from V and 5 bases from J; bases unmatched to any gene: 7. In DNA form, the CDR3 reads TGTGCCACCCGACAGGGCGGCGAGACCCAGTACTTC. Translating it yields CATRQGGETQYF.

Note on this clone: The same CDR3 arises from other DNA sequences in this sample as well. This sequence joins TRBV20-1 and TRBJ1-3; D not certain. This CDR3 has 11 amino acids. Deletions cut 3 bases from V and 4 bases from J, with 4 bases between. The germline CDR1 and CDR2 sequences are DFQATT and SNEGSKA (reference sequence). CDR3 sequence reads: CSARKGNTIYF. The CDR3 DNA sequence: TGCAGTGCTAGGAAGGGAAACACCATATATTTT.

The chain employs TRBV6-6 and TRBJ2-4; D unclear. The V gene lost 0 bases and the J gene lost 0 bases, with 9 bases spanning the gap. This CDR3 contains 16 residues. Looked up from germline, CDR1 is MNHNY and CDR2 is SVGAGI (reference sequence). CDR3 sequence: CASSYSKPGAKNIQYF. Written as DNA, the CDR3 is TGTGCCAGCAGTTACTCGAAGCCAGGAGCCAAAAACATTCAGTACTTC.

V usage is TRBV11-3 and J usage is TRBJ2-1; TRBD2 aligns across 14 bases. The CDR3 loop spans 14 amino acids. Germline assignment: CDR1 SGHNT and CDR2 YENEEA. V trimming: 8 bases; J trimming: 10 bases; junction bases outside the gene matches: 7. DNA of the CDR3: TGTGCCAGCGGACGGGGACTAGCGGGAGAGGAGCAGTTCTTC. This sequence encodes CASGRGLAGEEQFF.

The CDR3 here is CASRDGIYGYTF. Here the CDR3 DNA reads TGTGCCAGCAGAGACGGTATCTATGGCTACACCTTC. This chain joins TRBV28 and TRBJ1-2; no definite D call. Trimming cost V 6 bases and J 4 bases, with 9 bases left between them. The CDR3 loop spans 12 amino acids. Germline values: CDR1 MDHEN, CDR2 SYDVKM.

The CDR3, as DNA: TGTGCCAGCTCACCCGTCTCCGGGGGCGGAAGCTATGGCTACACCTTC. This encodes CASSPVSGGGSYGYTF. The chain recombines TRBV18 with TRBJ1-2; perhaps TRBD1 as D (6 bases). The germline CDR1 and CDR2 sequences are KGHSH and LQKENI. Trimming took off 3 bases at V and 4 bases at J, with 18 bases between the two ends. The CDR3 has 16 amino acids.

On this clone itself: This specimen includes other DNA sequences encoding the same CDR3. Written as DNA, the CDR3 is TGTGCCAGCAGTTTAGAGGGGACCCCCTACGAGCAGTACTTC. This encodes CASSLEGTPYEQYF. The chain has TRBV28 and TRBJ2-7, with D perhaps assigned TRBD1 or TRBD2 (5 bases each). CDR3 length: 14 residues. CDR1 MDHEN and CDR2 SYDVKM come from the germline V gene. V was pared by 2 bases and J by 2 bases, with 10 bases between.

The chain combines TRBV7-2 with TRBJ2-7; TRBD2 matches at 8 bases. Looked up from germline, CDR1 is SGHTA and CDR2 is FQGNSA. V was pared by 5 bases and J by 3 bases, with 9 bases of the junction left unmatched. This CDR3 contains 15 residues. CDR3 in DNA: TGTGCCAGCAGCCCGGCGGGGGGCGGGATCTACGAGCAGTACTTC. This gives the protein CASSPAGGGIYEQYF.

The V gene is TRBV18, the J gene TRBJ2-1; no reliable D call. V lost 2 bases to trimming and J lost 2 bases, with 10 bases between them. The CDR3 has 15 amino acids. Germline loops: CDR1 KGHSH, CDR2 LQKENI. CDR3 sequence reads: CASSPSSQTYNEQFF. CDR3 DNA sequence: TGTGCCAGCTCACCATCTTCCCAGACCTACAATGAGCAGTTCTTC.

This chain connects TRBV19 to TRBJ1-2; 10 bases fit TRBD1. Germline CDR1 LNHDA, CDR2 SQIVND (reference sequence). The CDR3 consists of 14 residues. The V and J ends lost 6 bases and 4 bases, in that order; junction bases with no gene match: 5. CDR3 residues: CASSRDRGVYGYTF. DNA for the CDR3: TGTGCCAGTAGCCGGGACAGGGGTGTCTATGGCTACACCTTC.

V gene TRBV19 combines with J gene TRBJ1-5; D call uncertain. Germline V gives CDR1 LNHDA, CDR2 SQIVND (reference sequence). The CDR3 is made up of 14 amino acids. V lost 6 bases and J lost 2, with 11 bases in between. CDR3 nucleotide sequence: TGTGCCAGTAGAGGATGGGAGGGCAATCAGCCCCAGCATTTT. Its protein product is CASRGWEGNQPQHF.